This TCR beta chain was observed in a study of blood T cell repertoires in COVID-19. The CDR3 runs to 13 residues. CDR1 is MNHEY and CDR2 is SVGAGI in the germline V gene. The ends were cut back, 6 bases at V and 5 bases at J, with 12 bases in the middle. The table came from immunoSEQ multiplex PCR; TCRdb's copy has only in-frame clones and leaves some out. Among 300,000 to 350,000 clones listed, 87% were seen once. The chain carries TRBV6-5 and TRBJ2-3; D is unclear. The clonotype comes from a man aged 25-45 years with COVID-19, enrolled during active disease. Specimen: peripheral blood. CDR3 in DNA: TGTGCCAGCAGCAAACAGTTACGAGATACGCAGTATTTT. Protein product: CASSKQLRDTQYF.